This T cell receptor (beta chain) stems from a study of response to subunit inactivated influenza vaccine (dated by TCRdb to 2017 to 2018). About the investigation overall: Deep quantitative T cell receptor repertoire profiling was used in the study to track responses to a trivalent subunit inactivated influenza vaccine. Overall study outcomes, separate from this receptor: According to the authors, only a limited number of new T cells may be recruited by each seasonal influenza vaccination.

Receptors were amplified or captured by RT-PCR. The sample was run on an Illumina HiSeq 2500. Through fastp at Q25 and MiXCR, TCRdb rebuilt clones from the public reads, retaining in-frame beta chains. Rows with a matching CDR3 protein are joined into one entry that keeps the most common DNA and genes. The sample yields over 800,000 distinct CDR3 sequences; 21% were counted once. The ten largest make up about 10% of the sample. This clonotype was counted only a few times. It lacks a known antigen. Base qualities are not at hand, and no much larger clone is one base apart. The input for sequencing was PBMCs from blood, taken less than 6 days after vaccination. The receptor's source is a man aged 45-65 years who received an inactivated influenza vaccine. Donor details come from another sample of the same person, matched by shared clones.

The CDR3 here reads CSARSPARDTQYF. The nucleotide sequence is TGCAGTGCTAGATCCCCGGCTCGAGATACGCAGTATTTT. The rearranged segments are TRBV20-1 and TRBJ2-3, with no reliable assignment of the D segment. The CDR3 covers 13 residues, taking in both the cysteine and the phenylalanine. The entry retains the CDR3 DNA only, 39 bases that are in frame from base 1. V gives up 2 bases and J gives up 5 bases, and the segment between their germline ends measures 11 bases. According to the germline V gene (reference sequence), CDR1 reads DFQATT and CDR2 reads SNEGSKA.